This T cell receptor beta chain is from a study of T cell repertoires in cytomegalovirus infection. Study information: Through public TCR beta signatures, both CMV infection and matching HLA type were indicated.

Comment on this clonotype: The antigen is unknown.

Whole-study findings and limits: The response measured ex vivo was dominated by TCR beta clonotypes (HLA-C-restricted and CMV-specific).

TCRdb processed the reads anew with MiXCR; each CDR3 protein has one entry. The sample has hundreds of thousands of distinct CDR3 sequences, 40% to 50% seen once. The sequence came from a human donor in good health (CMV status not recorded). Some clones in this sample may be carry-over from other donors' samples. This specimen was cultured PBMCs, taken from culture after CMV antigen stimulation.

The DNA of the CDR3 is TGTGCCAGCAGCTTGGGCCGCACGGGGAACACCATATATTTT. Its protein is CASSLGRTGNTIYF. V gene TRBV7-2 combines with J gene TRBJ1-3; D not certain. Germline assignment: CDR1 SGHTA and CDR2 FQGNSA. V lost 3 bases and J 7 bases, leaving 13 bases between the germline ends. This CDR3 is built from 14 residues.